Detailed here is one T cell receptor beta chain. Antigen: not known. The CDR3 is 19 residues long. V shed 0 bases and J 6 bases; nucleotides not matched to a gene: 17. Germline V lookup: CDR1 LGHNT, CDR2 FRNRAP. The sample comes from a study of identifying expanded T cells in peripheral blood. Findings and caveats of the study: Variance in clone template counts between approximately 2-week samples significantly increased with total template count across all healthy donors. Technical replicates showed approximately 1.2 changed clones; around 2 weeks 15 to 20; four weeks 19.

This table comes from immunoSEQ multiplex PCR, and its TCRdb copy is limited to in-frame clones, with some not included. The sample has 75,000 to 90,000 clones; around 90% are singletons. Sequenced material: blood. The source of this sequence is a person aged 18 to 69 in good health. The chain carries TRBV12-5 and TRBJ2-1; TRBD2 agrees at 7 bases. In DNA, the CDR3 is TGTGCTAGTGGTTTGGTAATCGGGGGAGCTAGCGGAGTTCTCAATGAGCAGTTCTTC. Encoded protein: CASGLVIGGASGVLNEQFF.